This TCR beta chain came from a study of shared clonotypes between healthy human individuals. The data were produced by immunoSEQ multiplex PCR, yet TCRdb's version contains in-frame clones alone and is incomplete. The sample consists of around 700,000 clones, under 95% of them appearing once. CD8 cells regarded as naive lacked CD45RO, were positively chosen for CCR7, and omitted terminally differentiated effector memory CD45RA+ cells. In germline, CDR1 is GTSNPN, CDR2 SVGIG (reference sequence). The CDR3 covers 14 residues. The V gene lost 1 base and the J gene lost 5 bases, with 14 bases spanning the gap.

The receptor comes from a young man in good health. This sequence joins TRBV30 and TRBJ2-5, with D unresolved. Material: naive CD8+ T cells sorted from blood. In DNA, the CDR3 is TGTGCCTGGAGTGCGGGCGTTGGGATGGAGACCCAGTACTTC. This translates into CAWSAGVGMETQYF.